A selection of T cell receptor beta chains follows, all from one sample in a study of blood T cells in healthy people across ages. In TCRdb, the 5' RACE reads were re-called with MiXCR into one record per CDR3 protein. In the table there are 1.5 million to 2 million distinct CDR3 sequences, about 50% of which are singletons. Sequencing was done on a sample of blood. These receptors all stem from a woman between 40 and 50 years old in good health. Both conserved end residues are part of each CDR3. The D gene is left open where the match is weak. Some rows have no size entry. The others give once, few or many, or a class for an expanded clone.

NA	NA	TRBV6-6	TRBJ1-5	TGTGCCAGCAGTTATAAGGGGGGCCAGCCCCAGCATTTT	CASSYKGGQPQHF
NA	NA	TRBV9	TRBJ2-3	TGTGCCAGCAGCGTAGCAATTTGGCGAGCGGCTGGAACAGATACGCAGTATTTT	CASSVAIWRAAGTDTQYF
TRBD1	NA	TRBV20-1	TRBJ2-5	TGCAGTGCCACGCAGGGGGCCGGGCAAGAGACCCAGTACTTC	CSATQGAGQETQYF
NA	NA	TRBV20-1	TRBJ2-1	TGCAGTGCTAGACGGACCGGGGTCAGCTCCTACAATGGGCAGTTCTTC	CSARRTGVSSYNGQFF
NA	few	TRBV7-2	TRBJ2-5	TGTGCCAGCAGCTTAGCACCTCCCCGGGAGACCCAGTACTTC	CASSLAPPRETQYF
TRBD1	NA	TRBV27	TRBJ1-1	TGTGCCAGCAGTTTAACCCACAGACAGGGGACGGGTGAAGCTTTCTTT	CASSLTHRQGTGEAFF
TRBD1	NA	TRBV12-3/TRBV12-4	TRBJ1-4	TGTGCCAGCAGTTCGGGACAGGGGGTTTTTGAAAAACTGTTTTTT	CASSSGQGVFEKLFF
TRBD1	few	TRBV27	TRBJ2-5	TGTGCCAGCAGTTTAGGGACAGGAAGGTTGGAGACCCAGTACTTC	CASSLGTGRLETQYF
NA	NA	TRBV7-3	TRBJ2-3	TGTGCCAGCAGCAAGGACCGCACAGATACGCAGTATTTT	CASSKDRTDTQYF
NA	few	TRBV7-2	TRBJ2-4	TGTGCCAGCAGCTTAGGAGTTCCTCAAGAGCCCCAGTACTTC	CASSLGVPQEPQYF
NA	NA	TRBV6-5	TRBJ2-1	TGTGCCAGCACCAAAGGGACCCGCCTTGAGAATGAGCAGTTCTTC	CASTKGTRLENEQFF
TRBD1	few	TRBV20-1	TRBJ1-2	TGCAGTGCCCTACAGGGGACTGTCAACTATGGCTACACCTTC	CSALQGTVNYGYTF
TRBD1	NA	TRBV7-9	TRBJ1-2	TGTGCCAGCAGCCTTTCCGGGACAGATTATGGCTACACCTTC	CASSLSGTDYGYTF